This is a list of T cell receptor beta chains from one sample in a study of CD8 T cells in ankylosing spondylitis. TCRdb processed the 5' RACE reads anew with MiXCR; each CDR3 protein has one entry. The table has 69,000 or so distinct CDR3 sequences, roughly 5.2% seen once. The sequenced material came from blood, either unsorted or a sorted T cell fraction (not recorded which). These receptors were obtained from a male donor with ankylosing spondylitis or in good health (not recorded which). Both conserved end residues are part of each CDR3. Fields, in order: D gene, clone size, V gene, J gene, CDR3 DNA, CDR3 protein. The D gene is left open where the match is weak. Part of the rows lack a size; the others show once, few, many or a class for expanded clones.

.	many	TRBV18	TRBJ2-7	TGTGCCAGCTCCTCTCGTTCGGGGGTCCTCGCCGAGCAGTACTTC	CASSSRSGVLAEQYF
.	many	TRBV29-1	TRBJ1-1	TGCAGCGCGAGCCCCAGGGGCGAGGGCACTGAAGCTTTCTTT	CSASPRGEGTEAFF
.	many	TRBV28	TRBJ2-2	TGTGCCAGCCCAGACAGGAACACCGGGGAGCTGTTTTTT	CASPDRNTGELFF
.	few	TRBV7-2	TRBJ1-5	TGTGCCAGCAGCCCTTTGGGGGTAGGGGAATCGGCCCAGCATTTT	CASSPLGVGESAQHF
.	many	TRBV24-1	TRBJ1-3	TGTGCCACCATTTACAGGAGACCTGGAAACACCATATATTTT	CATIYRRPGNTIYF
.	many	TRBV20-1	TRBJ2-3	TGCAGTGCTCCTTCTCGCCCCTCAAAACACAGGATAACGCAGTATTTT	CSAPSRPSKHRITQYF
.	many	TRBV7-2	TRBJ2-7	TGTGCCAGCAGCTTAGCGCTCGCCTCCTACGAGCAGTACTTC	CASSLALASYEQYF
.	many	TRBV6-5	TRBJ1-1	TGTGCCAGCAGTTTTCCACAGGGGAACACTGAAGCTTTCTTT	CASSFPQGNTEAFF
TRBD2	many	TRBV9	TRBJ2-5	TGTGCCAGCAGCCTTAGCGGGGGTAGTCAAGAGACCCAGTACTTC	CASSLSGGSQETQYF
TRBD1	many	TRBV27	TRBJ2-1	TGTGCCAGCAGTTCTCCGGGACAGGGTTACAATGAGCAGTTCTTC	CASSSPGQGYNEQFF
.	many	TRBV5-1	TRBJ1-3	TGCGCCAGCAGCTTGGAATCGGCTGGAAACACCATATATTTT	CASSLESAGNTIYF
.	many	TRBV5-5	TRBJ1-1	TGTGCCAGCAGCTTGTTGGGACACACTGAAGCTTTCTTT	CASSLLGHTEAFF
.	many	TRBV20-1	TRBJ1-1	TGCAGTGCTAGGGAAACCGGGTCCCCTGACCGGGCTTTCTTT	CSARETGSPDRAFF
TRBD1	many	TRBV11-2	TRBJ1-5	TGTGCCAGCAGCTCTACCGGGGGGGACAGAAATCAGCCCCAGCATTTT	CASSSTGGDRNQPQHF
TRBD1	many	TRBV29-1	TRBJ2-1	TGCAGCGTTGGGACAGGGGGCACCTACAATGAGCAGTTCTTC	CSVGTGGTYNEQFF
.	.	TRBV7-2	TRBJ2-3	TGTGCCAGCAGCTCGACAGAGGCGACTGGTACGCAGTATTTT	CASSSTEATGTQYF
TRBD1	many	TRBV7-2	TRBJ2-7	TGTGCCAGCAGCCCCGGGACAGAGGGCTACGAGCAGTACTTC	CASSPGTEGYEQYF